These 24 T cell receptor beta chains came from one sample sequenced in a study of a mutant IDH1 vaccine in newly diagnosed glioma. Specified time point: baseline, week 1 (first vaccination visit). Treatment given: pre-vaccination baseline after standard-of-care therapy. Produced via immunoSEQ multiplex PCR; TCRdb's table is partial and in-frame only. The sample shows around 88,000 clones, around three quarters of them seen only once. The starting material was PBMCs, obtained from a glioma patient treated with radiotherapy, temozolomide or both. These TCRs come from a man between 40 and 49 years old with glioma.

The chain couples TRBV7-8 to TRBJ1-5, with 7 bases aligning to TRBD1. Germline CDR1 is SGHVS and CDR2 is FQNEAQ. With 5 bases clipped from V and 2 bases from J, the junction kept 6 bases outside the gene matches. The CDR3 consists of 15 residues. The CDR3 here is CASSTGVRGNQPQHF. CDR3 DNA: TGTGCCAGCAGCACAGGGGTCCGGGGCAATCAGCCCCAGCATTTT.

This chain links TRBV11-2 with TRBJ2-7, with D maybe TRBD2 (5 bases). The CDR3 is made up of 16 amino acids. Deletions cut 3 bases from V and 0 bases from J, with 15 bases between. Germline V gene lookup returns CDR1 SGHAT and CDR2 FQNNGV. CDR3 loop: CASSFWRYSSSYEQYF. Written as DNA, the CDR3 is TGTGCCAGCAGCTTCTGGAGGTATTCCAGCTCCTACGAGCAGTACTTC.

In the case of this clone: The same CDR3 is also encoded by other DNA sequences in this sample. V is TRBV30 and J is TRBJ1-1, with D unresolved. V was trimmed by 2 bases and J by 7 bases, leaving 8 bases between them. The CDR3 runs 11 residues. Germline loops: CDR1 GTSNPN, CDR2 SVGIG (reference sequence). CDR3 sequence reads: CAWSPLGEAFF. DNA of the CDR3: TGTGCCTGGAGTCCCCTGGGTGAAGCTTTCTTT.

This chain links TRBV7-2 with TRBJ2-3, with D perhaps TRBD1 or TRBD2 (5 bases each). CDR1 is SGHTA, CDR2 FQGNSA, per germline. This CDR3 has 14 residues. Trimming removed 5 bases at V and 6 bases at J, with 15 bases between. CDR3 residues: CASSRDRQQDTQYF. The CDR3 DNA follows: TGTGCCAGCAGCAGGGACCGGCAACAGGATACGCAGTATTTT.

The chain joins TRBV9 to TRBJ2-3; 8 positions match TRBD1. J lost 5 bases, V lost 4 bases, and 12 bases had no gene match. CDR3 length: 16 amino acids. Germline V gives CDR1 SGDLS, CDR2 YYNGEE. The CDR3, as DNA: TGTGCCAGCAGCTACCGGACAGGGACGGGTATAGATACGCAGTATTTT. Amino acid sequence: CASSYRTGTGIDTQYF. The full variable domain, rest sourced from reference TRBV9 and TRBJ2-3, is DSGVTQTPKHLITATGQRVTLRCSPRSGDLSVYWYQQSLDQGLQFLIQYYNGEERAKGNILERFSAQQFPDLHSELNLSSLELGDSALYFCASSYRTGTGIDTQYFGPGTRLTVL.

The chain uses TRBV7-2 and TRBJ2-3, with D unclear. Trimming removed 4 bases from V and 0 bases from J, with 20 bases in between. Germline V gives CDR1 SGHTA, CDR2 FQGNSA. This CDR3 contains 18 residues. The CDR3, as DNA: TGTGCCAGCAGCTCCTATCATCTAGGCTTCCTTAGCACAGATACGCAGTATTTT. This sequence encodes CASSSYHLGFLSTDTQYF.

This sequence joins TRBV2 and TRBJ2-3; 7 bases are a match to TRBD2. There are 14 residues in the CDR3. Trimming took 3 bases from V and 4 from J; bases not matched to a gene: 4. Germline V lookup: CDR1 SNHLY, CDR2 FYNNEI. CDR3 amino acids: CASSDRGVADTQYF. The CDR3 DNA sequence: TGTGCCAGCAGTGACCGGGGGGTGGCAGATACGCAGTATTTT.

The gene calls are TRBV6-5 and TRBJ2-7; possibly TRBD1 for D (6 bases). This CDR3 is 15 amino acids long. CDR1 and CDR2 from the germline V gene are MNHEY and SVGAGI. Deletions cut 4 bases from V and 2 bases from J, with 15 bases between. Here the CDR3 DNA reads TGTGCCAGCAGTTTGTGGGGGCCATTAACCTACGAGCAGTACTTC. This encodes CASSLWGPLTYEQYF.

This clone has just a few counts. V gene TRBV7-9 combines with J gene TRBJ1-1; D is perhaps TRBD1 (5 bases). This CDR3 comprises 13 residues. Deletions cut 2 bases from V and 1 base from J, with 5 bases between. Germline V gene lookup returns CDR1 SEHNR and CDR2 FQNEAQ (reference sequence). Written as DNA, the CDR3 is TGTGCCAGCAGCTTAAGGGGGAACACTGAAGCTTTCTTT. It encodes CASSLRGNTEAFF.

The chain carries TRBV7-6 and TRBJ1-1; unclear D gene. V dropped 2 bases and J dropped 1 base, with 17 bases sitting between them. CDR1 and CDR2 from the germline V gene are SGHVS and FNYEAQ. The CDR3 consists of 17 residues. The CDR3 nucleotides read TGTGCCAGCAGCTTACCCCTCCCGTGGTCCGGGAACACTGAAGCTTTCTTT. Protein: CASSLPLPWSGNTEAFF.

V is TRBV10-1 and J is TRBJ2-1, with TRBD2 matching over 7 bases. The CDR3 runs to 14 residues. V shed 5 bases and J 5 bases; nucleotides not matched to a gene: 6. Germline assignment: CDR1 WNHNN and CDR2 SYGVQD (reference sequence). The DNA of the CDR3 is TGCGCCAGCAGTCAGCGGGGAAGGAACAATGAGCAGTTCTTC. Translation gives CASSQRGRNNEQFF.

The chain recombines TRBV5-1 with TRBJ2-7, with 14 bases fitting TRBD2. CDR3 length: 17 amino acids. J lost 3 bases, V lost 0 bases, and 5 bases had no gene match. Germline lookup yields CDR1 SGHRS and CDR2 YFSETQ. The DNA of the CDR3 is TGCGCCAGCAGCTTGGGACTAGCGGGAGGGCGAATCTACGAGCAGTACTTC. It encodes CASSLGLAGGRIYEQYF.

This chain joins TRBV5-1 and TRBJ2-2; TRBD2 matches 9 bases. With V trimmed by 2 bases and J by 2 bases, 4 bases remained unmatched. CDR1 and CDR2 (germline): SGHRS, YFSETQ. This CDR3 contains 16 residues. The DNA for the CDR3 is TGCGCCAGCAGCTTTAATAGCGGGAGAAACACCGGGGAGCTGTTTTTT. Its translation is CASSFNSGRNTGELFF.

This chain links TRBV9 with TRBJ1-3; 7 positions match TRBD1. The trim removed 1 base at V and 2 bases at J, leaving 6 bases unmatched. The CDR3 covers 16 residues. Germline V gene data show CDR1 as SGDLS and CDR2 as YYNGEE. The CDR3 reads CASSVQGTAAGNTIYF. CDR3 in DNA: TGTGCCAGCAGCGTACAGGGGACAGCCGCTGGAAACACCATATATTTT.

The genes are TRBV11-2 and TRBJ2-7, with D unresolved. Germline-derived CDR1 and CDR2 are SGHAT and FQNNGV. V gave up 0 bases and J gave up 10 bases, with 7 bases separating them. This CDR3 spans 11 amino acids. In DNA, the CDR3 is TGTGCCAGCAGCTTAGACGTGTATCAGTACTTC. Translated, it gives CASSLDVYQYF.

The chain couples TRBV5-6 to TRBJ1-4; TRBD1 matches 9 bases. V dropped 4 bases and J dropped 6; count of bases not matched to a gene: 7. CDR3 length: 15 residues. Germline V lookup: CDR1 SGHDT, CDR2 YYEEEE. The CDR3 here is CASSEQGAEDEKLFF. CDR3 in DNA: TGTGCCAGCAGCGAACAGGGGGCGGAAGATGAAAAACTGTTTTTT. The full variable domain, in which reference TRBV5-6 and TRBJ1-4 provide the parts outside the CDR3, is DAGVTQSPTHLIKTRGQQVTLRCSPKSGHDTVSWYQQALGQGPQFIFQYYEEEERQRGNFPDRFSGHQFPNYSSELNVNALLLGDSALYLCASSEQGAEDEKLFFGSGTQLSVL.

The count of this clone is one. V usage is TRBV7-6 and J usage is TRBJ1-3; no clear D gene. V lost 3 bases, J lost 0 bases, and 15 bases lay in between. The length of the CDR3 is 17 residues. Per germline, CDR1 SGHVS and CDR2 FNYEAQ. The DNA for the CDR3 is TGTGCCAGCAGCTTCGTTATGGGCCCAGCCTCTGGAAACACCATATATTTT. Its protein is CASSFVMGPASGNTIYF.

The rearrangement links TRBV28 to TRBJ1-2; D remains ambiguous. Germline-derived CDR1 and CDR2 are MDHEN and SYDVKM. V was clipped by 2 bases and J by 0 bases, with 7 bases between them. The CDR3 sequence is 14 residues long. The CDR3 loop is CASSLGRANYGYTF. In DNA, the CDR3 is TGTGCCAGCAGTTTAGGTCGTGCTAACTATGGCTACACCTTC.

The J gene is TRBJ1-2, the V gene TRBV9; tentatively, D is TRBD1 (5 bases). The CDR3 covers 14 residues. The germline CDR1 and CDR2 sequences are SGDLS and YYNGEE. V was cut by 5 bases and J by 4 bases, with 15 bases left in between. CDR3 sequence: CASSESPQGYGYTF. CDR3 DNA sequence: TGTGCCAGCAGTGAATCTCCCCAGGGCTATGGCTACACCTTC.

J is TRBJ2-2 and V is TRBV7-9; D could derive from TRBD1 or TRBD2 (5 bases each). V was shortened by 3 bases and J by 4 bases, with 9 bases between the two germline ends. This CDR3 has 14 amino acids. The germline gives CDR1 SEHNR, CDR2 FQNEAQ (reference sequence). CDR3: CASSFRAGTGELFF. CDR3 sequence (DNA): TGTGCCAGCAGCTTCAGGGCGGGCACCGGGGAGCTGTTTTTT.

The chain employs TRBV30 and TRBJ2-7; perhaps D is TRBD1 or TRBD2 (5 bases each). CDR3 size: 13 residues. Trimming shortened V by 4 bases and J by 0 bases, and 10 bases separated the two germline ends. Germline CDR1 is GTSNPN and CDR2 is SVGIG (reference sequence). As DNA, the CDR3 is TGTGCCTGGAACGCCGGGGCCTCCTACGAGCAGTACTTC. It specifies CAWNAGASYEQYF.

The chain links TRBV18 to TRBJ2-3; 7 nucleotides line up with TRBD2. Per the germline V gene, CDR1 is KGHSH and CDR2 is LQKENI. The CDR3 is 15 residues long. With V trimmed by 5 bases and J by 4 bases, 9 bases remained unmatched. DNA of the CDR3: TGTGCCAGCTCAGCGAGGACTAGTAACTCAGATACGCAGTATTTT. It codes for CASSARTSNSDTQYF.

This clone has a single count. The chain recombines TRBV5-4 with TRBJ2-4, with TRBD1 identical over 10 bases. Germline V lookup: CDR1 SGHNT, CDR2 YYREEE (reference sequence). The CDR3 totals 15 residues. Unmatched junction bases numbered 7, after V lost 2 bases and J lost 8 bases. Written as DNA, the CDR3 is TGTGCCAGCAGCTTAACCCCCGGGACAGGGGACATTCAGTACTTC. Translating it yields CASSLTPGTGDIQYF.

This clone turned up a few times. The chain carries TRBV6-5 and TRBJ1-4; D is uncertain. The germline V gene encodes CDR1 MNHEY and CDR2 SVGAGI. The CDR3 runs 13 residues. The ends were cut back, 0 bases at V and 12 bases at J, with 11 bases in the middle. This CDR3 reads CASSYSIPLELFF. CDR3 nucleotide sequence: TGTGCCAGCAGTTACTCGATACCCTTGGAACTGTTTTTT.